This T cell receptor beta chain was captured by sequencing in a study of blood T cell repertoires in COVID-19. Study in general: From the United States, Italy and Spain came samples of acute and convalescent COVID-19. Sample material is recorded as cDNA or gDNA derived from T cells, B-cell-depleted T cells, or PBMCs.

In the original analysis: Reference gene primer amplification yielded estimated nucleated cell counts. The data were produced by immunoSEQ multiplex PCR, yet TCRdb's version contains in-frame clones alone and is incomplete. The DNA was the basis for D and trimming; V, J and clone size are from that table. The sample yields roughly 230,000 clones, around 82% seen once. Germline-derived CDR1 and CDR2 are SGDLS and YYNGEE. The V segment lost 3 bases and the J segment 0 bases; nucleotides outside the gene matches: 2. The CDR3 consists of 16 residues. This TCR was sampled from a man aged 40-55 years with active or convalescent COVID-19. Material for sequencing was peripheral blood. The rearrangement joins TRBV9 to TRBJ2-5; TRBD2 matches 13 bases. The CDR3 loop reads CASSGGTSGDQETQYF. In nucleotides, the CDR3 is TGTGCCAGCAGCGGGGGGACTAGCGGGGACCAAGAGACCCAGTACTTC.